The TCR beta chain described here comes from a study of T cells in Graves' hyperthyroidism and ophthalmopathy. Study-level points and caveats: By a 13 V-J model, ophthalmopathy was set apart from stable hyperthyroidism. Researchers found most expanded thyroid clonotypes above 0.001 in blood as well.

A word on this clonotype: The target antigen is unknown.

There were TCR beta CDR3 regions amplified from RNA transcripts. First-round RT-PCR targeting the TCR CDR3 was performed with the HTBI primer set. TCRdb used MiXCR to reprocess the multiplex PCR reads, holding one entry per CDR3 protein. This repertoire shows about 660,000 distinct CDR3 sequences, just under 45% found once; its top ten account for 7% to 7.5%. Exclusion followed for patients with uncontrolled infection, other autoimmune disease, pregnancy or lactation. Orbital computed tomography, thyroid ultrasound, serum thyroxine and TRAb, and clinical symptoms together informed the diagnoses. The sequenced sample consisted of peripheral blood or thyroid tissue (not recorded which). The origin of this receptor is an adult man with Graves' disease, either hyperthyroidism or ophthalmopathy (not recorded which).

The CDR3 DNA follows: TGCAGTCACGCCACAGCCGGCTTTGGAAACACCATATATTTT. This translates into CSHATAGFGNTIYF. This chain links TRBV29-1 with TRBJ1-3; D remains unclear. The CDR3 length is 14 residues. The germline CDR1 and CDR2 sequences are SQVTM and ANQGSEA.